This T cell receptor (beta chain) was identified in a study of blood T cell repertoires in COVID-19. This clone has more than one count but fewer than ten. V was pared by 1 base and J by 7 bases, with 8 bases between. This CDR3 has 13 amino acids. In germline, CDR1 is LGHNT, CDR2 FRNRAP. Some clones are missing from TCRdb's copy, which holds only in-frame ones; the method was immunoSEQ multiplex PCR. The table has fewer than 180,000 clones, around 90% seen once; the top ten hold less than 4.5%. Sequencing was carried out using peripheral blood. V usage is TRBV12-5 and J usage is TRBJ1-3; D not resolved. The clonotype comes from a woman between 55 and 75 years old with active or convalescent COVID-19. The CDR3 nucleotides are TGTGCTAGTGGTTTGGGCAACGAGAACACCATATATTTT. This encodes CASGLGNENTIYF.